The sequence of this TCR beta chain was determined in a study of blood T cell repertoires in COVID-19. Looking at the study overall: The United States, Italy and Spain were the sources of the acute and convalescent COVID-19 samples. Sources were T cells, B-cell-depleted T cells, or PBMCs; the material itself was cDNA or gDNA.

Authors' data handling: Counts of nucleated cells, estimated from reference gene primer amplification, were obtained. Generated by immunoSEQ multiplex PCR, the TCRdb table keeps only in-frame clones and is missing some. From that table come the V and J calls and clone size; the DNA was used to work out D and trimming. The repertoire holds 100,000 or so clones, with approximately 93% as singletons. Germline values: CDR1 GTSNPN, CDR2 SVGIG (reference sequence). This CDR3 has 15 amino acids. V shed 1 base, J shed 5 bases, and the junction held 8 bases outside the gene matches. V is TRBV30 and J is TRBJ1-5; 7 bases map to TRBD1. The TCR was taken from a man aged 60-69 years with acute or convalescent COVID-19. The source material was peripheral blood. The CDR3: CAWSGTGSRYQPQHF. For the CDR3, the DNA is TGTGCCTGGAGTGGGACAGGCTCGAGGTATCAGCCCCAGCATTTT.